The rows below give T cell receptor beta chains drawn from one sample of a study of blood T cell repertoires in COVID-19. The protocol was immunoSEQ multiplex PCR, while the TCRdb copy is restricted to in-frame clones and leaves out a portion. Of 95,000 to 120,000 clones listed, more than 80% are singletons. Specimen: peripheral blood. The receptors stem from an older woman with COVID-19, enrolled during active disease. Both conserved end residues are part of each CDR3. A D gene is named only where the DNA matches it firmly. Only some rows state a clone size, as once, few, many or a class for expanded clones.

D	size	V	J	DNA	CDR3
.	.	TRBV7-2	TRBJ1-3	TGTGCCAGCAGCTTAGCGCTAGGGGTATCTGGAAACACCATATATTTT	CASSLALGVSGNTIYF
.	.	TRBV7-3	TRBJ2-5	TGTGCCAGCAGCTTAAGGGGTGGGGGCAGAGAAGAGACCCAGTACTTC	CASSLRGGGREETQYF
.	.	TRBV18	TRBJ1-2	TGTGCCAGCTCACCACCGGTGGCATCGGGAAACTATGGCTACACCTTC	CASSPPVASGNYGYTF
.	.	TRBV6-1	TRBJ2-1	TGTGCCAGCAGTGAATCACAGGTGCAGTTCTTC	CASSESQVQFF
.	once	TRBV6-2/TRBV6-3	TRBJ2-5	TGTGCCAGCAGTTACCTTGGGGGGGCTAGGGAGACCCAGTACTTC	CASSYLGGARETQYF
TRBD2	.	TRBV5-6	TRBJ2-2	TGTGCCAGCAGCGGACGACTAGCGGGGGAGGTCACCGGGGAGCTGTTTTTT	CASSGRLAGEVTGELFF
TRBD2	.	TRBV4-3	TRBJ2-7	TGCGCCAGCAGTTACCTAGCGGGGCCGAGCTCCTACGAGCAGTACTTC	CASSYLAGPSSYEQYF
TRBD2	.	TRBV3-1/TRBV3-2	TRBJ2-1	TGTGCCAGCAGCCAAGATCCAGCGGGGTGGTTGGGGCAGTTCTTC	CASSQDPAGWLGQFF
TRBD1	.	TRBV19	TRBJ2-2	TGTGCCAGTAGAAAAAGACAGGGGGTACACACCGGGGAGCTGTTTTTT	CASRKRQGVHTGELFF
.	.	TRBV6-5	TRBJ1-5	TGTGCCAGCAGTTCGGCAGGGGTTCGTCAGCCCCAGCATTTT	CASSSAGVRQPQHF
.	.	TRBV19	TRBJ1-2	TGTGCCAGTAAACCTACGGGGGGGGCTGGCTACACCTTC	CASKPTGGAGYTF
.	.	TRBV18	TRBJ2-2	TGTGCCAGCTCACCTTTTCTGAGGCAGACCGGAATGAACACCGGGGAGCTGTTTTTT	CASSPFLRQTGMNTGELFF
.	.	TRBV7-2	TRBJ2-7	TGTGCCAGCAGCTTTAGCCACGAGCAGTACTTC	CASSFSHEQYF
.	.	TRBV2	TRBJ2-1	TGTGCCAGCAGTGATGGAACCAGGGGCGAGCAGTTCTTC	CASSDGTRGEQFF
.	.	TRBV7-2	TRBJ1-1	TGTGCCAGCAGCTTAGCGACAGGTGAAGCTTTCTTT	CASSLATGEAFF
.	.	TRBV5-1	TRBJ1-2	TGCGCCAGCAGCTTGGCCCAAACAGGCAGGGTCTATGGCTACACCTTC	CASSLAQTGRVYGYTF
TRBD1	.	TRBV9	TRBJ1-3	TGTGCCAGCAGCTCGGGACAGGGAAGGGACTCTGGAAACACCATATATTTT	CASSSGQGRDSGNTIYF
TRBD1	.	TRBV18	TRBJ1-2	TGTGCCAGCTCACTCGACAGGGACCCACCCTCAATCTATGGCTACACCTTC	CASSLDRDPPSIYGYTF
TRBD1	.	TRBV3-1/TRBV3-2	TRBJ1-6	TGTGCCAGCAGCCGACGGGGACAGTCTAATTCACCCCTCCACTTT	CASSRRGQSNSPLHF
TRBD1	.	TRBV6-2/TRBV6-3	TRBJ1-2	TGTGCCAGCAGTTCACCGGGACAGGTTACGGCTAACTATGGCTACACCTTC	CASSSPGQVTANYGYTF
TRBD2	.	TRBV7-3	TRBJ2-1	TGTGCCAGCAGCCCAGCGGGACTCCTGGGCATCAATGAGCAGTTCTTC	CASSPAGLLGINEQFF
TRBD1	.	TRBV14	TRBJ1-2	TGTGCCAGCAGCCAATCGACAGGGGGTCATGGCTACACCTTC	CASSQSTGGHGYTF
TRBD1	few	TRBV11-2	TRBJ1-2	TGTGCCAGCAGCTTAGGACAGGGGTCCTATGGCTACACCTTC	CASSLGQGSYGYTF
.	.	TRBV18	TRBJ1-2	TGTGCCAGCTCACCACCAGGGGAGGTTAACTATGGCTACACCTTC	CASSPPGEVNYGYTF
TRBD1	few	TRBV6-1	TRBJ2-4	TGTGCCAGCAGTGAAGGGCCGACAGGGGGGCGACAGTACTTC	CASSEGPTGGRQYF
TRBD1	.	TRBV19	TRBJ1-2	TGTGCCAGTAGTATAGACGGACAGGGGGGAAAAGGCTATGGCTACACCTTC	CASSIDGQGGKGYGYTF
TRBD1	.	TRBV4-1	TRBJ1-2	TGCGCCAGCAGCCAGGACAGGGGGGACTATGGCTACACCTTC	CASSQDRGDYGYTF